The rows below give T cell receptor beta chains drawn from one sample of a study of blood T cell repertoires in COVID-19. Clones were read by immunoSEQ multiplex PCR, and TCRdb kept only the in-frame ones, dropping some. The sample has fewer than 250,000 clones, 85% seen once. Sequencing used peripheral blood. The receptors derive from a man aged 55-75 years with COVID-19, enrolled during active disease. Each CDR3 is given with its conserved first and last residue. The D gene is left open where the match is weak. Clone size is stated in some rows and not others, as once, few, many or a class when expanded.

d_gene: NA
j_gene: TRBJ1-1
abundance: NA
v_gene: TRBV10-3
CDR3aa: CAINLRVDTEAFF
CDR3nt: TGTGCCATCAACCTCAGGGTAGACACTGAAGCTTTCTTT

d_gene: NA
j_gene: TRBJ2-1
abundance: NA
v_gene: TRBV30
CDR3aa: CASRLDFYNEQFF
CDR3nt: TGTGCCTCCAGGTTGGACTTCTACAATGAGCAGTTCTTC

d_gene: NA
j_gene: TRBJ1-3
abundance: NA
v_gene: TRBV30
CDR3aa: CAWSVLGGRAGNTIYF
CDR3nt: TGTGCCTGGAGTGTACTTGGCGGGAGAGCTGGAAACACCATATATTTT

d_gene: TRBD1
j_gene: TRBJ1-5
abundance: NA
v_gene: TRBV5-8
CDR3aa: CASSLVGTASNQPQHF
CDR3nt: TGTGCCAGCAGCTTGGTCGGGACAGCAAGCAATCAGCCCCAGCATTTT

d_gene: NA
j_gene: TRBJ1-5
abundance: NA
v_gene: TRBV12-5
CDR3aa: CASGLVRAGDQPQHF
CDR3nt: TGTGCTAGTGGTTTGGTACGGGCAGGGGATCAGCCCCAGCATTTT

d_gene: TRBD1
j_gene: TRBJ1-1
abundance: NA
v_gene: TRBV2
CDR3aa: CASSRQGAGTEAFF
CDR3nt: TGTGCCAGCAGCAGACAGGGGGCTGGCACTGAAGCTTTCTTT

d_gene: NA
j_gene: TRBJ1-5
abundance: NA
v_gene: TRBV28
CDR3aa: CASSLYNQPQHF
CDR3nt: TGTGCCAGCAGTTTGTATAATCAGCCCCAGCATTTT

d_gene: NA
j_gene: TRBJ1-6
abundance: NA
v_gene: TRBV7-9
CDR3aa: CASSLDRERSPLHF
CDR3nt: TGTGCCAGCAGCTTAGACAGGGAACGCTCACCCCTCCACTTT

d_gene: TRBD1
j_gene: TRBJ2-7
abundance: NA
v_gene: TRBV9
CDR3aa: CASSPRQGTILEQYF
CDR3nt: TGTGCCAGCAGCCCCCGACAGGGGACGATCCTCGAGCAGTACTTC

d_gene: TRBD2
j_gene: TRBJ2-3
abundance: NA
v_gene: TRBV11-2
CDR3aa: CASSLEPGGNTQYF
CDR3nt: TGTGCCAGCAGCTTAGAGCCGGGAGGAAATACGCAGTATTTT

d_gene: NA
j_gene: TRBJ2-5
abundance: NA
v_gene: TRBV18
CDR3aa: CASSPERETQYF
CDR3nt: TGTGCCAGCTCACCCGAGAGGGAGACCCAGTACTTC

d_gene: NA
j_gene: TRBJ1-4
abundance: NA
v_gene: TRBV28
CDR3aa: CAGSPTGVATNEKLFF
CDR3nt: TGTGCCGGATCCCCGACAGGCGTCGCAACTAATGAAAAACTGTTTTTT

d_gene: TRBD1
j_gene: TRBJ2-1
abundance: NA
v_gene: TRBV4-1
CDR3aa: CASSQADRGLGDEQFF
CDR3nt: TGCGCCAGCAGCCAGGCGGACAGGGGGCTAGGGGATGAGCAGTTCTTC

d_gene: NA
j_gene: TRBJ2-7
abundance: few
v_gene: TRBV6-2/TRBV6-3
CDR3aa: CASSSSSFYEQYF
CDR3nt: TGTGCCAGCAGTTCTAGCAGTTTCTACGAGCAGTACTTC

d_gene: NA
j_gene: TRBJ1-1
abundance: NA
v_gene: TRBV19
CDR3aa: CASSIDRGMEAFF
CDR3nt: TGTGCCAGTAGTATAGATCGGGGGATGGAAGCTTTCTTT

d_gene: NA
j_gene: TRBJ2-2
abundance: once
v_gene: TRBV30
CDR3aa: CAWRGENEELFF
CDR3nt: TGTGCCTGGAGGGGAGAAAATGAGGAGCTGTTTTTT

d_gene: NA
j_gene: TRBJ1-1
abundance: NA
v_gene: TRBV28
CDR3aa: CASSPPGRGAFF
CDR3nt: TGTGCCAGCAGTCCCCCGGGCAGGGGAGCTTTCTTT

d_gene: NA
j_gene: TRBJ1-2
abundance: NA
v_gene: TRBV6-1
CDR3aa: CASSEARRANYGYTF
CDR3nt: TGTGCCAGCAGTGAAGCGCGCAGGGCCAACTATGGCTACACCTTC

d_gene: NA
j_gene: TRBJ2-6
abundance: NA
v_gene: TRBV6-1
CDR3aa: CASSESRVRSGANVLTF
CDR3nt: TGTGCCAGCAGTGAAAGCAGGGTGAGGTCTGGGGCCAACGTCCTGACTTTC

d_gene: NA
j_gene: TRBJ2-2
abundance: NA
v_gene: TRBV7-2
CDR3aa: CASSLVTTGWKVGELFF
CDR3nt: TGTGCCAGCAGTTTGGTGACCACAGGGTGGAAGGTCGGGGAGCTGTTTTTT

d_gene: NA
j_gene: TRBJ2-5
abundance: NA
v_gene: TRBV2
CDR3aa: CASSPNGQGRETQYF
CDR3nt: TGTGCCAGCAGCCCGAACGGGCAGGGTCGCGAGACCCAGTACTTC

d_gene: TRBD1
j_gene: TRBJ1-4
abundance: NA
v_gene: TRBV28
CDR3aa: CASSPWTGGNEKLFF
CDR3nt: TGTGCCAGCAGTCCCTGGACAGGGGGAAACGAAAAACTGTTTTTT

d_gene: NA
j_gene: TRBJ1-1
abundance: NA
v_gene: TRBV27
CDR3aa: CASRGGHRDTEAFF
CDR3nt: TGTGCCAGCAGGGGCGGGCACCGCGACACTGAAGCTTTCTTT

d_gene: TRBD1
j_gene: TRBJ2-1
abundance: NA
v_gene: TRBV5-6
CDR3aa: CASSFRQGRNEQFF
CDR3nt: TGTGCCAGCAGCTTCCGACAGGGGCGGAATGAGCAGTTCTTC

d_gene: TRBD1
j_gene: TRBJ1-4
abundance: NA
v_gene: TRBV6-4
CDR3aa: CASSDLGAAGGFRNEKLFF
CDR3nt: TGTGCCAGCAGTGACCTCGGCGCCGCAGGGGGCTTCCGGAATGAAAAACTGTTTTTT

d_gene: NA
j_gene: TRBJ2-5
abundance: NA
v_gene: TRBV18
CDR3aa: CASSPPGRGHGTQYF
CDR3nt: TGTGCCAGCTCACCCCCCGGCAGGGGCCATGGGACCCAGTACTTC

d_gene: TRBD1
j_gene: TRBJ1-2
abundance: once
v_gene: TRBV5-4
CDR3aa: CASSLEGGSYGYTF
CDR3nt: TGTGCCAGCAGCTTGGAAGGGGGCTCTTATGGCTACACCTTC

d_gene: TRBD1
j_gene: TRBJ1-3
abundance: NA
v_gene: TRBV28
CDR3aa: CASRNSGQGTGNTIYF
CDR3nt: TGTGCCAGCAGGAACTCGGGACAGGGAACTGGAAACACCATATATTTT

d_gene: TRBD1
j_gene: TRBJ2-3
abundance: NA
v_gene: TRBV5-1
CDR3aa: CASSFSTGGVGTDTQYF
CDR3nt: TGCGCCAGCAGCTTCTCTACAGGGGGCGTCGGAACAGATACGCAGTATTTT

d_gene: NA
j_gene: TRBJ1-2
abundance: few
v_gene: TRBV28
CDR3aa: CASNEWEDGYTF
CDR3nt: TGTGCCAGCAATGAGTGGGAGGATGGCTACACCTTC

d_gene: NA
j_gene: TRBJ1-4
abundance: NA
v_gene: TRBV28
CDR3aa: CAANRQLSSEKLFF
CDR3nt: TGTGCCGCGAACAGACAGCTTTCTTCTGAAAAACTGTTTTTT

d_gene: TRBD1
j_gene: TRBJ1-4
abundance: NA
v_gene: TRBV2
CDR3aa: CASRSGTGGEKLFF
CDR3nt: TGTGCCAGCAGGTCCGGGACAGGCGGGGAAAAACTGTTTTTT

d_gene: TRBD1
j_gene: TRBJ1-6
abundance: once
v_gene: TRBV6-5
CDR3aa: CASTTGGQAVSPLHF
CDR3nt: TGTGCCAGCACCACGGGGGGACAGGCTGTTTCACCCCTCCACTTT

d_gene: NA
j_gene: TRBJ2-1
abundance: once
v_gene: TRBV28
CDR3aa: CASSFSAVNNEQFF
CDR3nt: TGTGCCAGCAGTTTCTCGGCGGTGAACAATGAGCAGTTCTTC

d_gene: TRBD1
j_gene: TRBJ2-1
abundance: NA
v_gene: TRBV27
CDR3aa: CASRVGTGSYNEQFF
CDR3nt: TGTGCCAGCAGGGTCGGGACAGGGTCCTACAATGAGCAGTTCTTC

d_gene: NA
j_gene: TRBJ1-1
abundance: NA
v_gene: TRBV12-5
CDR3aa: CASAPPGNTEAFF
CDR3nt: TGTGCTAGTGCCCCCCCCGGGAACACTGAAGCTTTCTTT

d_gene: TRBD1
j_gene: TRBJ1-1
abundance: few
v_gene: TRBV6-5
CDR3aa: CASSQTGRTEAFF
CDR3nt: TGTGCCAGCAGCCAGACAGGGAGAACTGAAGCTTTCTTT

d_gene: NA
j_gene: TRBJ1-1
abundance: few
v_gene: TRBV5-1
CDR3aa: CASSLDRLGGKTEAFF
CDR3nt: TGCGCCAGCAGCTTGGACAGGTTAGGAGGGAAAACTGAAGCTTTCTTT

d_gene: TRBD1
j_gene: TRBJ2-1
abundance: NA
v_gene: TRBV28
CDR3aa: CASSFRGIHHNEQFF
CDR3nt: TGTGCCAGCAGTTTCAGGGGGATCCACCACAATGAGCAGTTCTTC

d_gene: TRBD1
j_gene: TRBJ2-4
abundance: NA
v_gene: TRBV19
CDR3aa: CASSIELGQGVAKNIQYF
CDR3nt: TGTGCCAGTAGTATAGAGTTGGGACAGGGGGTGGCCAAAAACATTCAGTACTTC

d_gene: NA
j_gene: TRBJ2-1
abundance: NA
v_gene: TRBV21-1
CDR3aa: CASSNPTLADYNEQFF
CDR3nt: TGTGCCAGCAGCAACCCGACATTGGCAGACTACAATGAGCAGTTCTTC

d_gene: NA
j_gene: TRBJ1-3
abundance: NA
v_gene: TRBV30
CDR3aa: CAWSVREGNTIYF
CDR3nt: TGTGCCTGGAGTGTACGAGAGGGAAACACCATATATTTT

d_gene: NA
j_gene: TRBJ1-1
abundance: NA
v_gene: TRBV6-5
CDR3aa: CASSYGGSGTEAFF
CDR3nt: TGTGCCAGCAGTTACGGCGGGAGCGGCACTGAAGCTTTCTTT

d_gene: NA
j_gene: TRBJ1-2
abundance: NA
v_gene: TRBV7-2
CDR3aa: CASSSGYYNYGYTF
CDR3nt: TGTGCCAGCAGTTCGGGATACTATAACTATGGCTACACCTTC

d_gene: NA
j_gene: TRBJ2-4
abundance: NA
v_gene: TRBV29-1
CDR3aa: CSVEMGENIQYF
CDR3nt: TGCAGCGTTGAAATGGGCGAAAACATTCAGTACTTC

d_gene: NA
j_gene: TRBJ2-1
abundance: NA
v_gene: TRBV7-9
CDR3aa: CAPAQGQQFF
CDR3nt: TGTGCCCCAGCCCAGGGGCAGCAGTTCTTC

d_gene: NA
j_gene: TRBJ1-2
abundance: NA
v_gene: TRBV20-1
CDR3aa: CSASGRETVRGGYTF
CDR3nt: TGCAGTGCTAGTGGGCGGGAAACTGTCCGAGGTGGCTACACCTTC

d_gene: NA
j_gene: TRBJ2-1
abundance: NA
v_gene: TRBV9
CDR3aa: CASSAHAAGVNEQFF
CDR3nt: TGTGCCAGCAGCGCGCACGCGGCAGGGGTGAATGAGCAGTTCTTC

d_gene: TRBD1
j_gene: TRBJ1-1
abundance: few
v_gene: TRBV3-1/TRBV3-2
CDR3aa: CASSHSDRLNTEAFF
CDR3nt: TGTGCCAGCAGCCATTCGGACAGGTTGAACACTGAAGCTTTCTTT

d_gene: NA
j_gene: TRBJ1-1
abundance: NA
v_gene: TRBV5-4
CDR3aa: CASSPRLVNTEAFF
CDR3nt: TGTGCCAGCAGCCCCCGGTTAGTAAACACTGAAGCTTTCTTT

d_gene: TRBD2
j_gene: TRBJ2-7
abundance: NA
v_gene: TRBV29-1
CDR3aa: CSVGGGSSLSYEQYF
CDR3nt: TGCAGCGTTGGGGGAGGGAGTTCCCTCTCCTACGAGCAGTACTTC

d_gene: NA
j_gene: TRBJ2-5
abundance: NA
v_gene: TRBV19
CDR3aa: CASSIGTGLYQETQYF
CDR3nt: TGTGCCAGTAGTATAGGAACAGGGCTGTACCAAGAGACCCAGTACTTC

d_gene: NA
j_gene: TRBJ1-2
abundance: NA
v_gene: TRBV5-6
CDR3aa: CASRPPGQLNYGYTF
CDR3nt: TGTGCCAGCAGGCCACCGGGACAACTGAACTATGGCTACACCTTC

d_gene: NA
j_gene: TRBJ2-1
abundance: NA
v_gene: TRBV11-2
CDR3aa: CASSLVTGGVQFF
CDR3nt: TGTGCCAGCAGCTTAGTGACAGGCGGCGTGCAGTTCTTC

d_gene: NA
j_gene: TRBJ2-7
abundance: NA
v_gene: TRBV29-1
CDR3aa: CSVVFSYEQYF
CDR3nt: TGCAGCGTTGTATTCAGCTACGAGCAGTACTTC

d_gene: NA
j_gene: TRBJ2-5
abundance: NA
v_gene: TRBV18
CDR3aa: CASSRGQQETQYF
CDR3nt: TGTGCCAGCTCACGGGGGCAGCAAGAGACCCAGTACTTC

d_gene: TRBD1
j_gene: TRBJ1-4
abundance: NA
v_gene: TRBV27
CDR3aa: CASSFRGLEKLFF
CDR3nt: TGTGCCAGCAGTTTCAGGGGGCTTGAAAAACTGTTTTTT